What follows are 8 T cell receptor beta chains derived from one specimen sequenced in a study of blood T cell repertoires in COVID-19. Generated by immunoSEQ multiplex PCR, the TCRdb table keeps only in-frame clones and is missing some. The data contain 150,000 to 200,000 clones, 89% of them singletons. The sequenced material came from peripheral blood. All receptors come from a man aged 40-49 years with acute or convalescent COVID-19.

This chain joins TRBV18 and TRBJ1-2; D may be TRBD1 (6 bases). The CDR3 length is 18 residues. Germline-derived CDR1 and CDR2 are KGHSH and LQKENI. Trimming stripped 1 base from V and 0 bases from J, with 18 bases between. The CDR3 sequence: CASSPRISPGETNYGYTF. The DNA of the CDR3 is TGTGCCAGCTCACCACGAATTTCTCCAGGGGAAACTAACTATGGCTACACCTTC.

The chain recombines TRBV5-1 with TRBJ2-1, with TRBD2 identical over 10 bases. Germline lookup yields CDR1 SGHRS and CDR2 YFSETQ. With 3 bases clipped from V and 7 bases from J, the junction kept 7 bases outside the gene matches. The CDR3 runs to 15 residues. Written as DNA, the CDR3 is TGCGCCAGCAGCTCTAGCGGGGGAGTTCGTAATGAGCAGTTCTTC. Protein product: CASSSSGGVRNEQFF.

CDR3 in DNA: TGTGCCAGCAGCAATGGGGCCGATTCACCCCTCCACTTT. As protein: CASSNGADSPLHF. This sequence joins TRBV7-3 and TRBJ1-6; maybe TRBD1 (5 bases). The germline V and J ends were trimmed by 5 bases and 8 bases, with 10 bases remaining between them. Germline values: CDR1 SGHTA, CDR2 FQGTGA. The CDR3 consists of 13 residues.

V and J are TRBV3-1 (or the pseudogene TRBV3-2) and TRBJ1-2; 7 nucleotides agree with TRBD1. Looked up from germline, CDR1 is LGHDT and CDR2 is YNNKEL (reference sequence). The CDR3 length is 15 residues. V lost 1 base, J lost 8 bases, and 10 bases stayed unmatched. The CDR3 DNA reads as TGTGCCAGCAGCCAAGGAGCCGGGACAGCGTACGGCTACACCTTC. It specifies CASSQGAGTAYGYTF.

The chain has TRBV19 and TRBJ1-1, with TRBD1 identical over 9 bases. CDR3 length equals 15 residues. With V trimmed by 6 bases and J by 0 bases, 5 bases remained unmatched. Germline V lookup: CDR1 LNHDA, CDR2 SQIVND (reference sequence). The CDR3 DNA is TGTGCCAGTAGCCGGGACAGGGCCATGAACACTGAAGCTTTCTTT. It yields the protein CASSRDRAMNTEAFF.

The V gene is TRBV28, the J gene TRBJ1-6; no clear D. Germline CDR1 MDHEN, CDR2 SYDVKM. Trimming stripped 7 bases from V and 5 bases from J, with 12 bases between. This CDR3 is 14 amino acids long. CDR3 sequence: CASKSGSDNSPLHF. CDR3 in DNA: TGTGCCAGCAAGTCGGGTTCGGATAATTCACCCCTCCACTTT.

The CDR3 DNA sequence: TGTGCCAGCAGAGCAGGGGACGGCTATGGCTACACCTTC. The encoded protein is CASRAGDGYGYTF. J is TRBJ1-2 and V is TRBV6-9, with TRBD1 as a possible D gene (6 bases). This CDR3 contains 13 residues. CDR1 and CDR2 (germline): MNHGY, SVAAGI. Trimming removed 6 bases from V and 4 bases from J, with 12 bases in between.

This rearrangement joins TRBV9 to TRBJ2-1, with 10 bases aligning to TRBD1. This CDR3 comprises 14 residues. V trimming: 2 bases; J trimming: 9 bases; junction bases outside the gene matches: 5. Germline CDR1 SGDLS, CDR2 YYNGEE. The CDR3, as DNA: TGTGCCAGCAGCGTGGACAGGGGGTTGGGTGAGCAGTTCTTC. It codes for CASSVDRGLGEQFF.